These T cell receptor beta chains were read from a single sample in a study of T cell repertoires in cytomegalovirus infection. TCRdb re-derived calls from the reads in MiXCR, one entry per CDR3 protein. The sample contains 200,000 to 300,000 distinct CDR3 sequences, over 8% of which appear only once. The specimen sequenced was PBMCs. The receptors here all came from a human donor in good health (CMV status not recorded). Some clones in this sample may be carry-over from other donors' samples. CDR3s include the opening cysteine and the closing phenylalanine or tryptophan. The D gene is left open where the match is weak. The size entry is marked missing in some rows and otherwise reads once, few, many or a size class.

d_call clone_size cdr3_length j_call v_call cdr3_nt cdr3_aa
. many 13 TRBJ2-1 TRBV7-2 TGTGCCAGCAGCCGCGGACAGTTCAATGAGCAGTTCTTC CASSRGQFNEQFF
. . 15 TRBJ2-6 TRBV6-5 TGTGCCAGCAGTTACGGGTTTTCTGGGGCCAACGTCCTGACTTTC CASSYGFSGANVLTF
. few 15 TRBJ1-2 TRBV19 TGTGCCAGTAGTATAGTTGGGCTCTCTAACTATGGCTACACCTTC CASSIVGLSNYGYTF
. many 16 TRBJ1-1 TRBV12-3/TRBV12-4 TGTGCCAGCAGTCCTAGGGGACGGGGGGTGGGCACTGAAGCTTTCTTT CASSPRGRGVGTEAFF
. few 14 TRBJ1-4 TRBV19 TGTGCCAGTAGTATGGATCTCAGAAATGAAAAACTGTTTTTT CASSMDLRNEKLFF
TRBD2 many 17 TRBJ2-2 TRBV28 TGTGCCATCCCCCGGGGCAAGCGGGGGCCAAACACCGGGGAGCTGTTTTTT CAIPRGKRGPNTGELFF
. many 12 TRBJ1-2 TRBV7-2 TGTGCCAGCAGCCCCAGGGTTTATGGCTACACCTTC CASSPRVYGYTF
TRBD2 once 15 TRBJ2-3 TRBV11-2 TGTGCCAGCAGCCGCGCTAGCGGGCCCGTAGATACGCAGTATTTT CASSRASGPVDTQYF
. many 16 TRBJ1-5 TRBV7-2 TGTGCCAGCAGCTTAGATGGGGGCGCGGGGAATCAGCCCCAGCATTTT CASSLDGGAGNQPQHF
. few 12 TRBJ2-2 TRBV28 TGTGCCAGCAGACCCAGGATCGGGGAGCTGTTTTTT CASRPRIGELFF
. many 14 TRBJ2-5 TRBV7-2 TGTGCCAGCAGCTTCGTGGTACAAACTTCGGCCCAGTACTTC CASSFVVQTSAQYF
. . 14 TRBJ2-1 TRBV20-1 TGCAGTGCCCCAGTCTGGGGGGGCAGCCTTGAGCAGTTCTTC CSAPVWGGSLEQFF
. many 15 TRBJ2-5 TRBV5-1 TGCGCCAGCAACAACCAGGGGGGGGTCCAAGAGACCCAGTACTTC CASNNQGGVQETQYF
. many 14 TRBJ1-3 TRBV7-2 TGTGCCAGCAGCGAAGTGAGACGGGGAAACACCATATATTTT CASSEVRRGNTIYF
TRBD1 . 17 TRBJ2-1 TRBV19 TGTGCCAGTAGTCCACTCGACAGGGGATTGATTCGCAATGAGCAGTTCTTC CASSPLDRGLIRNEQFF
. few 17 TRBJ2-2 TRBV4-3 TGCGCCAGCAGCCAAGTGACGGGACATACTAACACCGGGGAGCTGTTTTTT CASSQVTGHTNTGELFF
. many 17 TRBJ1-1 TRBV29-1 TGCAGCGTTGAAGAGGGGATCCTTGACTCCCGGAACACTGAAGCTTTCTTT CSVEEGILDSRNTEAFF
TRBD2 many 14 TRBJ2-3 TRBV7-2 TGTGCCAGCAGCCCTAGCGGGAGCACAGATACGCAGTATTTT CASSPSGSTDTQYF
TRBD2 many 17 TRBJ2-7 TRBV6-8 TGTGCCAGCAGTTACTCCGGGACTAGCGGGAGAAGTTACGAGCAGTACTTC CASSYSGTSGRSYEQYF
TRBD1 many 14 TRBJ1-6 TRBV5-4 TGTGCCAGCAGCATGGGACAGAATAATTCACCCCTCCACTTT CASSMGQNNSPLHF
. many 13 TRBJ1-2 TRBV12-3/TRBV12-4 TGTGCCAGCAGCCTGGGGCCGAACTATGGCTACACCTTC CASSLGPNYGYTF
. many 15 TRBJ2-1 TRBV11-3 TGTGCCAGCAGCTTAGATAAAGAATACGGACGCGAGCAGTTCTTC CASSLDKEYGREQFF
TRBD1 many 15 TRBJ2-7 TRBV28 TGTGCCAGCAGTGCTAGGGGACAGGCAGCCTACGAGCAGTACTTC CASSARGQAAYEQYF
. . 12 TRBJ1-5 TRBV11-2 TGTGCCAGCAGCCCCGACGGGTCTTCCCAGCATTTT CASSPDGSSQHF
TRBD1 few 16 TRBJ1-2 TRBV5-6 TGTGCCAGCAGCGTCGACAGGGGGCACGATAACTATGGCTACACCTTC CASSVDRGHDNYGYTF
. many 15 TRBJ2-3 TRBV7-8 TGTGCCAGCAGCCAGCGAGTAGTCCCCGCAGATACGCAGTATTTT CASSQRVVPADTQYF
TRBD2 . 14 TRBJ2-7 TRBV7-2 TGTGCCAGCAGGGAAACTAGCGGCCCCTACGAGCAGTACTTC CASRETSGPYEQYF
. many 16 TRBJ1-1 TRBV28 TGTGCCAGCAGTTACGTTCCCGGGACAACGAACACTGAAGCTTTCTTT CASSYVPGTTNTEAFF
. many 15 TRBJ1-1 TRBV7-6 TGTGCCAGCAGCTTGGTCGGACCCATGAACACTGAAGCTTTCTTT CASSLVGPMNTEAFF
TRBD1 many 15 TRBJ2-3 TRBV28 TGTGCCAGCAGACTGGGACAGGGGGCCGCAGATACGCAGTATTTT CASRLGQGAADTQYF
TRBD1 many 15 TRBJ2-3 TRBV27 TGTGCCAGCAGTCAGGACAGGGTGTCGGCAGATACGCAGTATTTT CASSQDRVSADTQYF
. many 15 TRBJ2-1 TRBV25-1 TGTGCCAGCAGTCCAACAAAGCAGGTCTACAATGAGCAGTTCTTC CASSPTKQVYNEQFF
TRBD2 many 16 TRBJ2-2 TRBV7-2 TGTGCCAGCAGCTTTACTAGCGGGGGGCCCGGCGGGGAGCTGTTTTTT CASSFTSGGPGGELFF
TRBD1 many 15 TRBJ1-2 TRBV7-2 TGTGCCAGCAGCTTAGCCGGGGGACAGAACTATGGCTACACCTTC CASSLAGGQNYGYTF
TRBD1 few 17 TRBJ2-3 TRBV23-1 TGCGCCAGCAGTCAATGGGGAGGACAGGGGGCCTCAGATACGCAGTATTTT CASSQWGGQGASDTQYF
. many 14 TRBJ1-1 TRBV28 TGTGCCAGCAGCTTGCCCGGGAGCGGGACTGAAGCTTTCTTT CASSLPGSGTEAFF
. many 14 TRBJ1-1 TRBV7-2 TGTGCCAGCAGCTCCAGCTTTATGAACACTGAAGCTTTCTTT CASSSSFMNTEAFF
. few 16 TRBJ1-5 TRBV7-2 TGTGCCAGCAGCTTAGAGGGACTGCTAGGCAATCAGCCCCAGCATTTT CASSLEGLLGNQPQHF
. . 12 TRBJ2-5 TRBV7-9 TGTGCCAGCGAACAAGGCGGAGAGACCCAGTACTTC CASEQGGETQYF
. . 16 TRBJ2-5 TRBV5-4 TGTGCCAGCAGCTTGGGGGAGCGTACGGGGCAAGAGACCCAGTACTTC CASSLGERTGQETQYF
. many 11 TRBJ1-1 TRBV7-2 TGTGCCAGCAGCTTAACAGGAGAAGCTTTCTTT CASSLTGEAFF
. many 12 TRBJ1-1 TRBV7-2 TGTGCCAGCAGCTTATACAGATTTGAAGCTTTCTTT CASSLYRFEAFF
. many 17 TRBJ2-1 TRBV11-2 TGTGCCAGCAGCTTAGAAGGCGTGGCGGGAAGATACAATGAGCAGTTCTTC CASSLEGVAGRYNEQFF
. . 13 TRBJ1-5 TRBV29-1 TGCAGCGTTGGGGGGGGAAAAAATCAGCCCCAGCATTTT CSVGGGKNQPQHF
. . 15 TRBJ2-5 TRBV27 TGTGCCAGCAGTTTACTGCTCAGCACTGAAGAGACCCAGTACTTC CASSLLLSTEETQYF